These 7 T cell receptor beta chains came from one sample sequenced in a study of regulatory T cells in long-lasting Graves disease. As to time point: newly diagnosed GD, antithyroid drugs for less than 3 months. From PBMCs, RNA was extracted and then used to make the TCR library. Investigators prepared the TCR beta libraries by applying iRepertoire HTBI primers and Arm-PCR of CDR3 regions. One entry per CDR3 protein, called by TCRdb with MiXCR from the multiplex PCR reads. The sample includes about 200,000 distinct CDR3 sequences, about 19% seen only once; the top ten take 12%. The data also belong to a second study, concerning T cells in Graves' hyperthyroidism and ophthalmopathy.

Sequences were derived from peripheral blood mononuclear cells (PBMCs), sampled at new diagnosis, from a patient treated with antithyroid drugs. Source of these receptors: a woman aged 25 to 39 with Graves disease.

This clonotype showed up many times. The CDR3 DNA reads as TGTGCCTCGGGACAGAACTATGGCTACACCTTC. The encoded protein is CASGQNYGYTF. The chain combines TRBV30 with TRBJ1-2; the match to TRBD1 covers 7 bases. The V segment lost 7 bases and the J segment 2 bases; nucleotides outside the gene matches: 1. The CDR3 totals 11 residues. Per germline, CDR1 GTSNPN and CDR2 SVGIG (reference sequence).

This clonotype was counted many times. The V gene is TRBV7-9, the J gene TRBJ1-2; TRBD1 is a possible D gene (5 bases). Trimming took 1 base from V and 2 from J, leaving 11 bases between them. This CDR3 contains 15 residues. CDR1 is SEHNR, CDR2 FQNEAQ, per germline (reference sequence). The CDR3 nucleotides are TGTGCCAGCAGCTTAGTTGGGGGAGGCAACTATGGCTACACCTTC. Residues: CASSLVGGGNYGYTF.

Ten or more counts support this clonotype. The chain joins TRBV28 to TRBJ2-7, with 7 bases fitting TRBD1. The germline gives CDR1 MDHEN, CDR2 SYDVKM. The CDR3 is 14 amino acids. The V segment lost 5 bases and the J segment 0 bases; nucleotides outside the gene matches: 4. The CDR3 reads CASSVDRASYEQYF. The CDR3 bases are TGTGCCAGCAGTGTAGACAGGGCCTCCTACGAGCAGTACTTC.

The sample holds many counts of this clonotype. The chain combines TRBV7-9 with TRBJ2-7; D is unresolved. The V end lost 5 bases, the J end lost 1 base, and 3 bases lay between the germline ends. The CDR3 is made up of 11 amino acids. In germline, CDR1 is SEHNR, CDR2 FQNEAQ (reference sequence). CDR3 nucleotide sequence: TGTGCCAGCAGCCGTTCCTACGAGCAGTACTTC. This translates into CASSRSYEQYF.

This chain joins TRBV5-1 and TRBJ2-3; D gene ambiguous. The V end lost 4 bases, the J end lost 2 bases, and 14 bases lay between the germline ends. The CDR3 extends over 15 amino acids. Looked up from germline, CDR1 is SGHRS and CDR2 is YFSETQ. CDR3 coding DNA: TGCGCCAGCAGCCCTCAGGTGTCTACCACAGATACGCAGTATTTT. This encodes CASSPQVSTTDTQYF. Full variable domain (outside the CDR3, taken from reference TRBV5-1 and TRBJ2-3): KAGVTQTPRYLIKTRGQQVTLSCSPISGHRSVSWYQQTPGQGLQFLFEYFSETQRNKGNFPGRFSGRQFSNSRSEMNVSTLELGDSALYLCASSPQVSTTDTQYFGPGTRLTVL.

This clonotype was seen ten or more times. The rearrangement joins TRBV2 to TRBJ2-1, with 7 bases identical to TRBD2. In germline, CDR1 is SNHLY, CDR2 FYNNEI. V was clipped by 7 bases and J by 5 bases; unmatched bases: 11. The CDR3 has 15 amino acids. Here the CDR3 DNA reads TGTGCCAGCATCGCTAGCGGCTCTCCCCACAATGAGCAGTTCTTC. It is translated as CASIASGSPHNEQFF.

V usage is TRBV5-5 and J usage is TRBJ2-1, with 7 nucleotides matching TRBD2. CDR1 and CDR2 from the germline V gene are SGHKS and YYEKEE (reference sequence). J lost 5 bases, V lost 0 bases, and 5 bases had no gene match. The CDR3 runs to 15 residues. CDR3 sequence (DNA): TGTGCCAGCAGCTTGGGCGGGAGAGCTAACAATGAGCAGTTCTTC. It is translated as CASSLGGRANNEQFF.